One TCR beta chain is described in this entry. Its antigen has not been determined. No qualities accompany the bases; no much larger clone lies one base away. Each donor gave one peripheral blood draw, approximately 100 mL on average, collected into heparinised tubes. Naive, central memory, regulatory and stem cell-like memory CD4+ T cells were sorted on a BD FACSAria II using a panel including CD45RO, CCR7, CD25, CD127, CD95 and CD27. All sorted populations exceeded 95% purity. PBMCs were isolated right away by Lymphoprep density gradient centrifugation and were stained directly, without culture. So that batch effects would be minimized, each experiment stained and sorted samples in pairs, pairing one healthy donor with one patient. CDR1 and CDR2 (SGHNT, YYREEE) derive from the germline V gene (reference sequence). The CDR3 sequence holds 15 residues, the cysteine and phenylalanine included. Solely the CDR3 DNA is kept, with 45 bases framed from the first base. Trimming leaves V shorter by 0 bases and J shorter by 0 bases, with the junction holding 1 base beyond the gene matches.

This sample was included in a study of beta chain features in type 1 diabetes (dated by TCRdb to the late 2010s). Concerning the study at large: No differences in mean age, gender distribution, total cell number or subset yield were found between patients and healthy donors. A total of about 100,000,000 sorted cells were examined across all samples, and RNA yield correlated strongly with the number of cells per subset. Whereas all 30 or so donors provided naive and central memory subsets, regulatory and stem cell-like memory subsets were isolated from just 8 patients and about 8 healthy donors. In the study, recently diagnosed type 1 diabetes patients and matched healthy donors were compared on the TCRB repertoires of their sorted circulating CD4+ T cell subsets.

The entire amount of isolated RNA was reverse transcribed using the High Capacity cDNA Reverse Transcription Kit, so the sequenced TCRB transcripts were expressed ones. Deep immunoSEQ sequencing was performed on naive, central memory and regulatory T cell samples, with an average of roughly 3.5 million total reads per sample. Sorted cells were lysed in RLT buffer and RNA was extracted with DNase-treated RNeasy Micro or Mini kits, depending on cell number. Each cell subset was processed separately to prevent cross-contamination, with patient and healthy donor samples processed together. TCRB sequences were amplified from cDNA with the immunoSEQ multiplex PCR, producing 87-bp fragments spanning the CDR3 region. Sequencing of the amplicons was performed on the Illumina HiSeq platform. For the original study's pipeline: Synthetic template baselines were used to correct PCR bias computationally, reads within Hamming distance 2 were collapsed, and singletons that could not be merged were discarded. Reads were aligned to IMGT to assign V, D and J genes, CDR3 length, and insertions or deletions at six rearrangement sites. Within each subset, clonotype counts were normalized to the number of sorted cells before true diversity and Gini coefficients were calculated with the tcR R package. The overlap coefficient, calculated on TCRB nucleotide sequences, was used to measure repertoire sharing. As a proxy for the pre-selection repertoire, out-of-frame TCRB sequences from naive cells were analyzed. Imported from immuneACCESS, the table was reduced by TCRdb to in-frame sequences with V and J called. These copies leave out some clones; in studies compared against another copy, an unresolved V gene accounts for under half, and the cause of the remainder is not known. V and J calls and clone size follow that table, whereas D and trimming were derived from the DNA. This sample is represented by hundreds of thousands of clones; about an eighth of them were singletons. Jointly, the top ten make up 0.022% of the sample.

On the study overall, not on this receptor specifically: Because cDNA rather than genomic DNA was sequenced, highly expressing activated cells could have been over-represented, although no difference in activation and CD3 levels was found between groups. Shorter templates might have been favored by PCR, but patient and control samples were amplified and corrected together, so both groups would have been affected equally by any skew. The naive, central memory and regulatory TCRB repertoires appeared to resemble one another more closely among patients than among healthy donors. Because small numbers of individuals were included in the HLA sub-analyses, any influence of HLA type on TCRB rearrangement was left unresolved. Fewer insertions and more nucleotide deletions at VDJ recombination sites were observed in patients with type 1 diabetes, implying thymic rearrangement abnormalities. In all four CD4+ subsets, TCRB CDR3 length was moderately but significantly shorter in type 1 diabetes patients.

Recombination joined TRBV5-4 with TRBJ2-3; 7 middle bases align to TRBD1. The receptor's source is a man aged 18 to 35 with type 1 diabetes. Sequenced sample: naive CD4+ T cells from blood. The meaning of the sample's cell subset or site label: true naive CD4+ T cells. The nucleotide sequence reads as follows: TGTGCCAGCAGCTTGGCGACAGGGAGCACAGATACGCAGTATTTT. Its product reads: CASSLATGSTDTQYF. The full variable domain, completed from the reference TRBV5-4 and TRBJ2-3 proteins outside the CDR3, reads ETGVTQSPTHLIKTRGQQVTLRCSSQSGHNTVSWYQQALGQGPQFIFQYYREEENGRGNFPPRFSGLQFPNYSSELNVNALELDDSALYLCASSLATGSTDTQYFGPGTRLTVL.